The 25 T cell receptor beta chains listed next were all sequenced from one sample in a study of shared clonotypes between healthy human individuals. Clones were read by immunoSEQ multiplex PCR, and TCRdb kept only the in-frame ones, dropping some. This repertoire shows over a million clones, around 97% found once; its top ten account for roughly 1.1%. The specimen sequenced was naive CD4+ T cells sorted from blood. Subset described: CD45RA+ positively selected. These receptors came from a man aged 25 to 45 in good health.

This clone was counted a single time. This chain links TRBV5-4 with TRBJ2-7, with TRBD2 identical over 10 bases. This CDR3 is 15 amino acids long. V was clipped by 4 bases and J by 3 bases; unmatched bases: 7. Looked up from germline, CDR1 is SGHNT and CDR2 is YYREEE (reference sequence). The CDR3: CASSRELAGSYEQYF. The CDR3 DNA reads TGTGCCAGCAGCAGAGAACTAGCGGGAAGCTACGAGCAGTACTTC.

The CDR3 DNA reads TGTGCCACCAGCAGAGATGACGTTGATGGCTACACCTTC. This translates into CATSRDDVDGYTF. V usage is TRBV15 and J usage is TRBJ1-2; D gene unclear. CDR1 and CDR2 (germline): LNHNV, YYDKDF (reference sequence). V was clipped by 0 bases and J by 6 bases, with 8 bases between them. There are 13 residues in the CDR3.

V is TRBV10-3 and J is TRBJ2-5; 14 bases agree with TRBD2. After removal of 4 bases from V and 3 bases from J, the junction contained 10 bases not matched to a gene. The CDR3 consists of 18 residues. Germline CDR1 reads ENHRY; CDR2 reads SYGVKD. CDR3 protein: CAISARGLAGGGEETQYF. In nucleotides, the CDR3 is TGTGCCATCAGTGCGAGAGGACTAGCGGGAGGAGGAGAAGAGACCCAGTACTTC.

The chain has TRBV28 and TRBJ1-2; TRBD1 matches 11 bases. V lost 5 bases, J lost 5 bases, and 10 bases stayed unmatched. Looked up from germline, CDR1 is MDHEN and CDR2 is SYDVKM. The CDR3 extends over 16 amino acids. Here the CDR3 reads CASSHRGQGVYYGYTF. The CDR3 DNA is TGTGCCAGCAGTCACCGGGGACAGGGGGTTTATTATGGCTACACCTTC.

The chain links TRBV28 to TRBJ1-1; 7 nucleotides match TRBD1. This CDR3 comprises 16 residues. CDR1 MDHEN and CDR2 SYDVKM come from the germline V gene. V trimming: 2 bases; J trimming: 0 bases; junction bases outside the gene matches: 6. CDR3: CASSLLTGVMNTEAFF. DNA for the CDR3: TGTGCCAGCAGTTTACTCACAGGGGTCATGAACACTGAAGCTTTCTTT.

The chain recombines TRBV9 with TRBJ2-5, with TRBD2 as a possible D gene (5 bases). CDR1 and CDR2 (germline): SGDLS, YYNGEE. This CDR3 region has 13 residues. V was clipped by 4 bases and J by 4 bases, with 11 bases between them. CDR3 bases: TGTGCCAGCAGCCCGGGAATCAGAGAGACCCAGTACTTC. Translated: CASSPGIRETQYF. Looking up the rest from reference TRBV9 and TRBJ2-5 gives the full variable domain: DSGVTQTPKHLITATGQRVTLRCSPRSGDLSVYWYQQSLDQGLQFLIQYYNGEERAKGNILERFSAQQFPDLHSELNLSSLELGDSALYFCASSPGIRETQYFGPGTRLLVL.

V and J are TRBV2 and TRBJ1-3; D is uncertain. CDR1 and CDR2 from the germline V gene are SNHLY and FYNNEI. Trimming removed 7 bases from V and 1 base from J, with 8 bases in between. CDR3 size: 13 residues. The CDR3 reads CASNQQSGNTIYF. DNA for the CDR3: TGTGCCAGCAACCAGCAGTCTGGAAACACCATATATTTT.

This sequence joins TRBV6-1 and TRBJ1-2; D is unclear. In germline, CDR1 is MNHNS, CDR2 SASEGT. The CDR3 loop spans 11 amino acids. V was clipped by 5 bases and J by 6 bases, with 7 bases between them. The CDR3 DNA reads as TGTGCCAGCAGTCCGCATCATGGCTACACCTTC. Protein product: CASSPHHGYTF.

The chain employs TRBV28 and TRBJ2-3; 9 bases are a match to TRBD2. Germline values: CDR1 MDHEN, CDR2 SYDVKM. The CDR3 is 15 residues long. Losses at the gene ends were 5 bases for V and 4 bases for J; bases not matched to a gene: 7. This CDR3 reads CASSVAGESADTQYF. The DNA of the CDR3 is TGTGCCAGCAGTGTAGCGGGAGAAAGTGCAGATACGCAGTATTTT.

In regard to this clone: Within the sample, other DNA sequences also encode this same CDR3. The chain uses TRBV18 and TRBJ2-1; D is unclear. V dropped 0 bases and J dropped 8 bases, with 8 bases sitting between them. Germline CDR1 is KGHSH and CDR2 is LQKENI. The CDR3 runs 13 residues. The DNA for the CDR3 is TGTGCCAGCTCACCACCTTCCCGAGATGAGCAGTTCTTC. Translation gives CASSPPSRDEQFF.

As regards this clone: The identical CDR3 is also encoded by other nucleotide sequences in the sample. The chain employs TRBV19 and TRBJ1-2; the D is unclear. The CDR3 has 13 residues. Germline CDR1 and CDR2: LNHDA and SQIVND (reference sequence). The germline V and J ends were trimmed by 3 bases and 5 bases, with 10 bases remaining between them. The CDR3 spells CASSIASGYGYTF. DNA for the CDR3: TGTGCCAGTAGTATCGCAAGTGGGTATGGCTACACCTTC. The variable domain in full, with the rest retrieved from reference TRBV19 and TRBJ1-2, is DGGITQSPKYLFRKEGQNVTLSCEQNLNHDAMYWYRQDPGQGLRLIYYSQIVNDFQKGDIAEGYSVSREKKESFPLTVTSAQKNPTAFYLCASSIASGYGYTFGSGTRLTVV.

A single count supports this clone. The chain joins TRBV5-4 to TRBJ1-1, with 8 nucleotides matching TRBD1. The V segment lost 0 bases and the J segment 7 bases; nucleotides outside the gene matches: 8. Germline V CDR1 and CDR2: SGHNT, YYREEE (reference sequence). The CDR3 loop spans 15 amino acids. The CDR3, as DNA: TGTGCCAGCAGCTTGGTACCCGACAGGGGTAGTGAAGCTTTCTTT. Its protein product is CASSLVPDRGSEAFF.

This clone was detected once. CDR3 DNA sequence: TGTGCCAGCAGAGCAACGTGGGGGGCTGGAAACACCATATATTTT. It yields the protein CASRATWGAGNTIYF. The rearrangement uses TRBV6-5 and TRBJ1-3; D is possibly TRBD1 (5 bases). V was cut by 6 bases and J by 2 bases, with 14 bases left in between. The CDR3 runs to 15 residues. Per the germline V gene, CDR1 is MNHEY and CDR2 is SVGAGI.

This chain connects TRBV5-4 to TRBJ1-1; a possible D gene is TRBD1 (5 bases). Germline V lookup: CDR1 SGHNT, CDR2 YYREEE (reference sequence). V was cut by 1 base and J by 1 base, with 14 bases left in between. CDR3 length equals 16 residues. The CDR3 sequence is CASSLNPGRRNTEAFF. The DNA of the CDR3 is TGTGCCAGCAGCTTGAACCCGGGACGCAGGAACACTGAAGCTTTCTTT.

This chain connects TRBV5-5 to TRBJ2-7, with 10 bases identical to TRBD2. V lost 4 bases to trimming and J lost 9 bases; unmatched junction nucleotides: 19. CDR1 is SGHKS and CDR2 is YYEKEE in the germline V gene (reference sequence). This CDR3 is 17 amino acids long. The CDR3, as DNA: TGTGCCAGCAGCATAATGACTAGCGGGTCCTATTCTACGACGCAGTACTTC. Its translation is CASSIMTSGSYSTTQYF.

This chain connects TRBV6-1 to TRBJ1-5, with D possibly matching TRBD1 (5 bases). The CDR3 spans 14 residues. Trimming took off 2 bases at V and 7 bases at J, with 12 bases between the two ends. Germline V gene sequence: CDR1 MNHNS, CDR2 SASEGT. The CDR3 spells CASSELPGWQPQHF. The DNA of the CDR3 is TGTGCCAGCAGTGAACTCCCAGGGTGGCAGCCCCAGCATTTT.

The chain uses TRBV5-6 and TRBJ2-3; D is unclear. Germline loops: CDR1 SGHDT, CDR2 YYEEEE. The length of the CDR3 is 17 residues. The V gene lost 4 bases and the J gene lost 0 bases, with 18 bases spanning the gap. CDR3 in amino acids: CASSQKRAQASTDTQYF. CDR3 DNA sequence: TGTGCCAGCAGCCAAAAAAGGGCCCAGGCTAGCACAGATACGCAGTATTTT.

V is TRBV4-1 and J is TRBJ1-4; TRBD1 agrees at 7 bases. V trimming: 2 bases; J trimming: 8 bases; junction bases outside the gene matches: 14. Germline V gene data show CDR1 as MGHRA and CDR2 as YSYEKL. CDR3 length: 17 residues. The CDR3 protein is CASSQQLTGTRDEKLFF. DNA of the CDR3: TGCGCCAGCAGCCAACAACTGACAGGGACTCGGGACGAAAAACTGTTTTTT.

The CDR3 reads CASSPETGGLAEAFF. CDR3 DNA: TGTGCCAGCTCACCAGAGACAGGGGGCTTGGCTGAAGCTTTCTTT. J is TRBJ1-1 and V is TRBV18, with 10 bases lining up with TRBD1. CDR3 length: 15 residues. CDR1 and CDR2 (germline): KGHSH, LQKENI. V trimming: 2 bases; J trimming: 6 bases; junction bases outside the gene matches: 6.

The CDR3 loop reads CASISASGVSSYEQYF. CDR3 coding DNA: TGTGCCAGCATTTCCGCTAGCGGGGTGAGCTCCTACGAGCAGTACTTC. The chain joins TRBV28 to TRBJ2-7; 9 bases match TRBD2. CDR1 is MDHEN, CDR2 SYDVKM, per germline. Unmatched junction bases numbered 10, after V lost 7 bases and J lost 0 bases. This CDR3 has 16 residues.

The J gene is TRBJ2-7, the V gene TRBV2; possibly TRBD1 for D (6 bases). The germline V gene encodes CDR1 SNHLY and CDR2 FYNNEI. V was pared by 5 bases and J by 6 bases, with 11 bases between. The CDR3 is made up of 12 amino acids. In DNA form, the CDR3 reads TGTGCCAGCAGTAGAGAACAGGGCGAGCAGTACTTC. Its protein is CASSREQGEQYF.

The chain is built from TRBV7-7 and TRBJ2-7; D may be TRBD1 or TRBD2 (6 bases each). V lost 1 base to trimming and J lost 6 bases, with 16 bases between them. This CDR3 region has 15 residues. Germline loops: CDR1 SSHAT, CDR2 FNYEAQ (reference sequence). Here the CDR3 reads CASSLVPGAGFEQYF. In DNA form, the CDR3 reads TGTGCCAGCAGCTTAGTCCCGGGGGCGGGCTTCGAGCAGTACTTC. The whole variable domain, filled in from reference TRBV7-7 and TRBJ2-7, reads GAGVSQSPRYKVTKRGQDVTLRCDPISSHATLYWYQQALGQGPEFLTYFNYEAQPDKSGLPSDRFSAERPEGSISTLTIQRTEQRDSAMYRCASSLVPGAGFEQYFGPGTRLTVT.

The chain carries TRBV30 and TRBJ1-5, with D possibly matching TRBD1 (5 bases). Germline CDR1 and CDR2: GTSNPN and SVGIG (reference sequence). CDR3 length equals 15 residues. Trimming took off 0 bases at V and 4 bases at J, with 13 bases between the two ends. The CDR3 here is CAWSVYQGVNQPQHF. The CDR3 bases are TGTGCCTGGAGTGTCTACCAGGGCGTTAATCAGCCCCAGCATTTT.

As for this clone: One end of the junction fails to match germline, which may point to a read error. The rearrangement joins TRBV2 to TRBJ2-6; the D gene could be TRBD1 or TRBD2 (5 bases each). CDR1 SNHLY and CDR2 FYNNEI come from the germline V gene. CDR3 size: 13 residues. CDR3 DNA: TGTGCCAGCAGTCTCGGGACGGACAACATCCTGACTTTC. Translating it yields CASSLGTDNILTF. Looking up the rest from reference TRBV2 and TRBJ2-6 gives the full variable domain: EPEVTQTPSHQVTQMGQEVILRCVPISNHLYFYWYRQILGQKVEFLVSFYNNEISEKSEIFDDQFSVERPDGSNFTLKIRSTKLEDSAMYFCASSLGTDNILTFGAGSRLTVL.

The CDR3 DNA reads TGTGCCAGTAGTACCGGATTAGCCTACGAGCAGTACTTC. The encoded protein is CASSTGLAYEQYF. The rearrangement links TRBV19 to TRBJ2-7; no clear D. CDR3 length: 13 amino acids. The germline V gene has CDR1 LNHDA and CDR2 SQIVND (reference sequence). V was trimmed by 4 bases and J by 2 bases, leaving 9 bases between them.